This is a list of T cell receptor beta chains from one sample in a study of T cells in Graves' hyperthyroidism and ophthalmopathy. TCRdb reanalysed the multiplex PCR reads using MiXCR and keeps one entry per CDR3 protein. The sample carries around 190,000 distinct CDR3 sequences, 15% to 20% recorded once. Input material: blood. These receptors were obtained from a woman in her 50s with Graves' hyperthyroidism. The CDR3 runs from the conserved cysteine through the conserved F or W. D genes are given only for firm matches. Not all rows give a size; the values are once, few, many and, for expanded clones, a class.

14	once	TRBV28	TRBJ2-7	NA	CATYGTERSYEQYF	TGTGCCACCTACGGGACGGAGCGCTCCTACGAGCAGTACTTC
15	many	TRBV27	TRBJ2-7	NA	CASSLFGVGTYEQYF	TGTGCCAGCAGTTTATTTGGGGTGGGGACCTACGAGCAGTACTTC
16	many	TRBV20-1	TRBJ2-1	TRBD2	CSANLPTSGDYNEQFF	TGCAGTGCTAACCTTCCGACTAGCGGGGACTACAATGAGCAGTTCTTC
16	NA	TRBV5-6	TRBJ1-2	NA	CASSSLGYPGGYGYTF	TGTGCCAGCAGCTCCCTTGGTTACCCGGGGGGCTATGGCTACACCTTC
13	NA	TRBV25-1	TRBJ1-1	NA	CASSELGDTEAFF	TGTGCCAGCAGTGAATTGGGAGATACTGAAGCTTTCTTT
16	many	TRBV28	TRBJ1-2	TRBD1	CASSPLQGEDNYGYTF	TGTGCCAGCAGTCCCCTACAGGGGGAAGATAACTATGGCTACACCTTC
16	NA	TRBV19	TRBJ2-2	TRBD1	CASSGQGALGTGELFF	TGTGCCAGTAGTGGACAGGGGGCGCTTGGCACCGGGGAGCTGTTTTTT
15	NA	TRBV28	TRBJ1-2	TRBD1	CASRRIDRVGDGYTF	TGTGCCAGCAGACGTATAGACAGGGTAGGAGATGGCTACACCTTC
15	NA	TRBV27	TRBJ2-7	NA	CASSLGSGSSYEQYF	TGTGCCAGCAGCTTGGGGTCTGGGAGTAGTTACGAGCAGTACTTC
16	few	TRBV5-1	TRBJ1-1	NA	CTSSYMLLGPDTEAFF	TGCACCAGCAGCTATATGTTATTGGGGCCCGACACTGAAGCTTTCTTT
14	NA	TRBV7-9	TRBJ2-1	TRBD2	CTSSLTSGGVEQIF	TGTACCAGCAGCTTGACTAGCGGGGGAGTAGAGCAGATCTTC
13	many	TRBV27	TRBJ1-2	NA	CASTSGGDYGYTF	TGTGCCAGCACCTCAGGCGGGGACTATGGCTACACCTTC
15	few	TRBV20-1	TRBJ1-6	NA	CSAREAGRPYSPLHF	TGCAGTGCTAGAGAAGCAGGGAGGCCTTATTCACCCCTCCACTTT
15	NA	TRBV7-9	TRBJ1-2	TRBD1	CASSSLNQGAGGYTF	TGTGCCAGCAGCTCATTGAACCAGGGGGCAGGTGGCTACACCTTC
15	many	TRBV7-2	TRBJ1-2	NA	CASRDAPGSPSGYTF	TGTGCCAGCAGAGACGCACCGGGATCCCCGTCGGGCTACACCTTC
14	many	TRBV6-1	TRBJ2-5	TRBD1	CASSGGQGAETQYF	TGTGCCAGCAGTGGGGGACAGGGGGCGGAGACCCAGTACTTC
15	many	TRBV11-2	TRBJ1-5	NA	CASSPQEGSDQPQHF	TGTGCCAGCAGCCCACAAGAGGGTTCCGATCAGCCCCAGCATTTT
15	few	TRBV4-2	TRBJ2-7	NA	CASSQDLASSYEQYF	TGTGCCAGCAGCCAAGATTTGGCTAGCTCCTACGAGCAGTACTTC
15	many	TRBV7-9	TRBJ1-1	NA	CASNSRGLGVAEAFF	TGTGCCAGCAACAGTAGGGGGTTGGGGGTCGCTGAAGCTTTCTTT
16	NA	TRBV27	TRBJ2-1	NA	CASSLGWGSLDNEQFF	TGTGCCAGCAGTTTGGGATGGGGCTCCCTTGACAATGAGCAGTTCTTC
15	many	TRBV5-1	TRBJ1-5	NA	CASNSSPLEGLPQHF	TGCGCCAGCAACTCGTCACCACTGGAAGGCTTGCCCCAGCATTTT
14	many	TRBV13	TRBJ2-7	TRBD2	CASSHSGGIYEQYF	TGTGCCAGCAGCCATAGCGGGGGGATCTACGAGCAGTACTTC
15	many	TRBV2	TRBJ2-3	NA	CASSPGGPLLDTQYF	TGTGCCAGCAGTCCCGGAGGACCCCTCTTGGATACGCAGTATTTT
17	few	TRBV5-1	TRBJ2-7	NA	CASSLDTVPLINDEQYF	TGCGCCAGCAGCTTAGACACAGTACCTCTTATTAACGACGAGCAGTACTTC
17	many	TRBV20-1	TRBJ1-1	NA	CSARDLEQGGIDTEAFF	TGCAGTGCTAGAGATCTAGAGCAGGGAGGGATCGACACTGAAGCTTTCTTT
14	NA	TRBV4-2	TRBJ2-3	NA	CASSQDRNTDTQYF	TGTGCCAGCAGCCAAGACAGAAACACAGATACGCAGTATTTT
15	many	TRBV6-2/TRBV6-3	TRBJ2-2	NA	CASTTGVGNTGELFF	TGTGCCAGCACAACCGGGGTAGGGAACACCGGGGAGCTGTTTTTT
13	many	TRBV7-8	TRBJ2-1	NA	CASSSNRGNEQFF	TGTGCCAGCAGCTCCAACCGGGGCAATGAGCAGTTCTTC
13	few	TRBV20-1	TRBJ1-4	TRBD1	CSVIRDRSEKLFF	TGCAGTGTTATCCGGGACAGGAGTGAAAAACTGTTTTTT
15	many	TRBV6-5	TRBJ2-2	NA	CASSYSWRGTGELFF	TGTGCCAGCAGTTACTCTTGGCGGGGCACCGGGGAGCTGTTTTTT
12	many	TRBV7-2	TRBJ2-3	NA	CASSWGGDTQYF	TGTGCCAGCAGCTGGGGTGGCGATACGCAGTATTTT
15	many	TRBV12-3/TRBV12-4	TRBJ1-1	NA	CASSSWTEKNTEAFF	TGTGCCAGCAGTTCCTGGACGGAGAAGAACACTGAAGCTTTCTTT
16	many	TRBV11-2	TRBJ2-7	NA	CASSFTRGLAAYEQYF	TGTGCCAGCAGCTTTACAAGAGGTCTTGCTGCCTACGAGCAGTACTTC
18	few	TRBV6-1	TRBJ2-3	NA	CASSGPPGRKIHTDTQYF	TGTGCCAGCAGTGGCCCTCCCGGACGGAAAATACACACAGATACGCAGTATTTT
14	many	TRBV10-2	TRBJ1-4	NA	CASSDRATNEKLFF	TGCGCCAGCAGTGATAGAGCAACTAATGAAAAACTGTTTTTT
15	many	TRBV9	TRBJ1-2	TRBD1	CASRAQGGRDYGYTF	TGTGCCAGCAGAGCCCAGGGGGGCCGAGACTATGGCTACACCTTC
15	many	TRBV10-3	TRBJ2-5	NA	CAIRARLSYQETQYF	TGTGCCATCAGGGCAAGGCTATCGTACCAAGAGACCCAGTACTTC
16	few	TRBV24-1	TRBJ2-5	TRBD2	CATSDWGSGSQETQYF	TGTGCCACCAGTGATTGGGGCAGCGGGAGCCAAGAGACCCAGTACTTC
14	many	TRBV20-1	TRBJ2-7	NA	CSARDLDYSYEQYF	TGCAGTGCTAGAGATCTTGACTACTCCTACGAGCAGTACTTC
15	many	TRBV6-5	TRBJ1-3	TRBD1	CASSYWTGAGNTIYF	TGTGCCAGCAGTTACTGGACAGGGGCTGGAAACACCATATATTTT
12	many	TRBV2	TRBJ2-7	NA	CASSRTGREQYF	TGTGCCAGCAGTCGAACAGGGCGCGAGCAGTACTTC
14	many	TRBV5-1	TRBJ2-7	NA	CASRVEGRPYEQYF	TGCGCCAGCCGAGTGGAAGGCAGGCCCTACGAGCAGTACTTC
15	many	TRBV3-1	TRBJ2-7	NA	CASSQGQRPGNEQYF	TGTGCCAGCAGCCAAGGACAGAGACCTGGGAACGAGCAGTACTTC
13	many	TRBV5-1	TRBJ2-1	NA	CASSFGPSNEQFF	TGCGCCAGCAGCTTTGGACCTTCCAATGAGCAGTTCTTC
12	NA	TRBV12-3/TRBV12-4	TRBJ1-1	TRBD1	CASMPDRAEAFF	TGTGCCAGCATGCCTGACAGGGCCGAAGCTTTCTTT
17	many	TRBV27	TRBJ2-2	NA	CASSTMFVPVITGELFF	TGTGCCAGCAGTACTATGTTCGTCCCAGTCATCACCGGGGAGCTGTTTTTT
14	many	TRBV6-6	TRBJ2-2	NA	CASSYSESTGELFF	TGTGCCAGCAGTTACTCGGAAAGCACCGGGGAGCTGTTTTTT
13	many	TRBV27	TRBJ1-2	NA	CASSPSGERGYTF	TGTGCCAGCAGTCCCTCCGGGGAACGGGGCTACACCTTC
16	many	TRBV20-1	TRBJ2-1	TRBD2	CSARDSDGTSYDEQFF	TGCAGTGCTAGAGATAGCGACGGGACTAGTTATGATGAGCAGTTCTTC